The clone carrying this T cell receptor (beta chain) was found once. The data belong to a study of blood T cell repertoires in COVID-19. The overall study: PBMCs, B-cell-depleted T cells, or T cells provided the cDNA or gDNA that made up the material.

TCRdb's table, derived via immunoSEQ multiplex PCR, lists solely in-frame clones and lacks some. The data show 120,000 or so clones, 85% seen once. The trim removed 5 bases at V and 3 bases at J, leaving 9 bases unmatched. The CDR3 covers 15 residues. The clonotype was recovered from a man older than 75 with active or convalescent COVID-19. The sample taken for sequencing was peripheral blood. The genes are TRBV6-7 and TRBJ1-2, with 7 bases identical to TRBD1. TRBV6-7 is filed as an ORF, its function uncertain. The CDR3 loop reads CASSRGPDRHYGYTF. The DNA of the CDR3 is TGTGCCAGCAGTAGGGGGCCGGACAGGCACTATGGCTACACCTTC.